This T cell receptor (beta chain) was identified in a study of shared clonotypes between healthy human individuals. As for this clone: What it recognizes is unknown.

Study conclusions and caveats: Sample collection involved blood only; tissue repertoires are likely different.

For every subset, genomic DNA was evenly distributed across several immunoSEQ plates. Method: immunoSEQ multiplex PCR; TCRdb's copy keeps in-frame clones and lacks some. Among around 2,000,000 clones listed, about 95% were seen once. Per the germline V gene, CDR1 is MNHEY and CDR2 is SMNVEV (reference sequence). Trimming removed 7 bases from V and 7 bases from J, with 16 bases in between. There are 13 residues in the CDR3. Naive CD8 cells lacked CD45RO, underwent positive selection for CCR7 and left out terminally differentiated effector memory CD45RA+ cells. The origin of this receptor is a man in his late teens or twenties in good health. The chain has TRBV27 and TRBJ2-5; D gene uncertain. The sequenced sample consisted of naive CD8+ T cells sorted from blood. CDR3 nucleotide sequence: TGTGCCAGCACCCCGCATGAGGCCGGGACCCAGTACTTC. The encoded protein is CASTPHEAGTQYF.